The rows below give T cell receptor beta chains drawn from one sample of a study of shared clonotypes between healthy human individuals. The data were produced by immunoSEQ multiplex PCR, yet TCRdb's version contains in-frame clones alone and is incomplete. The sample carries more than 850,000 clones, approximately 80% recorded once. The sequencing input was memory CD4+ T cells from PBMCs. The receptor set was obtained from a man aged 18 to 29 in good health. Some clones in this sample may be carry-over from other donors' samples. Both conserved end residues are part of each CDR3. The D gene is left open where the match is weak. For some rows the clone size is stated as once, few or many, or as a class when expanded; others skip it.

v_gene: TRBV5-4; abundance: NA; d_gene: NA; j_gene: TRBJ1-2; CDR3nt: TGTGCCAGCAGCTTGGCTGGCAGGGTTGGGTTGGAGGGCTACACCTTC; CDR3aa: CASSLAGRVGLEGYTF
v_gene: TRBV28; abundance: once; d_gene: TRBD2; j_gene: TRBJ2-1; CDR3nt: TGTGCCAGCAGCCGTCGGGCGGTTTTTCTAGCGGGAGCAGGGGAGCAGTTCTTC; CDR3aa: CASSRRAVFLAGAGEQFF
v_gene: TRBV7-3; abundance: NA; d_gene: TRBD1; j_gene: TRBJ2-7; CDR3nt: TGTGCCAGCAGCTTGGACAGGGGTCCGTACGAGCAGTACTTC; CDR3aa: CASSLDRGPYEQYF
v_gene: TRBV4-1; abundance: NA; d_gene: TRBD1; j_gene: TRBJ2-5; CDR3nt: TGCGCCAGCAGCCAAGACCCGGGACAGAAGAAGACCCAGTACTTC; CDR3aa: CASSQDPGQKKTQYF
v_gene: TRBV5-1; abundance: NA; d_gene: NA; j_gene: TRBJ2-1; CDR3nt: TGCGCCAGCAGCTTGGATAGCGCGCCGGCTCGGCAGTTCTTC; CDR3aa: CASSLDSAPARQFF
v_gene: TRBV28; abundance: NA; d_gene: TRBD2; j_gene: TRBJ2-7; CDR3nt: TGTGCCAGCCTACGGGGGGCCGGGGGGGGCCCCATCTCCTACGAGCAGTACTTC; CDR3aa: CASLRGAGGGPISYEQYF
v_gene: TRBV2; abundance: few; d_gene: TRBD1; j_gene: TRBJ1-4; CDR3nt: TGTGCCAGCAGGGGGGACAGTCTTAATGAAAAACTGTTTTTT; CDR3aa: CASRGDSLNEKLFF
v_gene: TRBV30; abundance: NA; d_gene: NA; j_gene: TRBJ2-1; CDR3nt: TGTGCCTGGAGCGGGAGTATGCTCCATGAGCAGTTCTTC; CDR3aa: CAWSGSMLHEQFF
v_gene: TRBV6-4; abundance: NA; d_gene: NA; j_gene: TRBJ2-7; CDR3nt: TGTGCCAGCAGTGACTCTAAGAAAGGGCGGGCCCCCTACGAGCAGTACTTC; CDR3aa: CASSDSKKGRAPYEQYF
v_gene: TRBV6-1; abundance: NA; d_gene: NA; j_gene: TRBJ1-5; CDR3nt: TGTGCCAGCAGTGAAGCGCTTCTATGGATTAGCAATCAGCCCCAGCATTTT; CDR3aa: CASSEALLWISNQPQHF
v_gene: TRBV11-2; abundance: few; d_gene: NA; j_gene: TRBJ2-7; CDR3nt: TGTGCCAGCAGTGTGGGGGGGCACGAGCAGTACTTC; CDR3aa: CASSVGGHEQYF
v_gene: TRBV27; abundance: NA; d_gene: NA; j_gene: TRBJ2-2; CDR3nt: TGTGCCAGCAGTTTCAAGGCGGAGTGGCCCGGGGAGCTGTTTTTT; CDR3aa: CASSFKAEWPGELFF
v_gene: TRBV5-4; abundance: NA; d_gene: TRBD2; j_gene: TRBJ2-1; CDR3nt: TGTGCCAGCCGCTACCGACTAGCGGGATACAATGAGCAGTTCTTC; CDR3aa: CASRYRLAGYNEQFF
v_gene: TRBV10-3; abundance: NA; d_gene: NA; j_gene: TRBJ2-7; CDR3nt: TGTGCCATCAGTGAGGCGGCCCACGACCCTTACGAGCAGTACTTC; CDR3aa: CAISEAAHDPYEQYF
v_gene: TRBV7-9; abundance: once; d_gene: NA; j_gene: TRBJ1-1; CDR3nt: TGTGCCAGCAGCCGGGACGGATACGAAGCTTTCTTT; CDR3aa: CASSRDGYEAFF
v_gene: TRBV10-3; abundance: NA; d_gene: NA; j_gene: TRBJ2-2; CDR3nt: TGTGCCATCAGTTCAGGGTACGCCGGGGAGCTGTTTTTT; CDR3aa: CAISSGYAGELFF
v_gene: TRBV5-1; abundance: many; d_gene: NA; j_gene: TRBJ2-5; CDR3nt: TGCGCCAGCAGCTTGAGGTTGCGCGGGGAGACCCAGTACTTC; CDR3aa: CASSLRLRGETQYF
v_gene: TRBV28; abundance: NA; d_gene: TRBD1; j_gene: TRBJ2-5; CDR3nt: TGTGCCAGCAGGCAAGGGGGCAGGGAGACCCAGTACTTC; CDR3aa: CASRQGGRETQYF
v_gene: TRBV18; abundance: few; d_gene: TRBD2; j_gene: TRBJ2-2; CDR3nt: TGTGCCAGCTCACCAGTTAGCGGGAGAAACACCGGGGAGCTGTTTTTT; CDR3aa: CASSPVSGRNTGELFF
v_gene: TRBV7-8; abundance: NA; d_gene: TRBD1; j_gene: TRBJ2-3; CDR3nt: TGTGCCAGCAGCCCGACAGGGGCTAGCACAGATACGCAGTATTTT; CDR3aa: CASSPTGASTDTQYF
v_gene: TRBV6-4; abundance: NA; d_gene: NA; j_gene: TRBJ1-2; CDR3nt: TGTGCCAGCAGTGACTCGAACACAGCCGGCTACACCTTC; CDR3aa: CASSDSNTAGYTF
v_gene: TRBV5-1; abundance: NA; d_gene: TRBD1; j_gene: TRBJ1-2; CDR3nt: TGCGCCAGCAGCACCGGACAGGCTAACTATGGCTACACCTTC; CDR3aa: CASSTGQANYGYTF
v_gene: TRBV9; abundance: NA; d_gene: TRBD1; j_gene: TRBJ1-3; CDR3nt: TGTGCCAGCAGCCCCCGCCCAAGGACAGGGGGAACTGGAAACACCATATATTTT; CDR3aa: CASSPRPRTGGTGNTIYF
v_gene: TRBV2; abundance: NA; d_gene: NA; j_gene: TRBJ1-5; CDR3nt: TGTGCCAGCATGGGGGACGGGCCTGGGCCCCAGCATTTT; CDR3aa: CASMGDGPGPQHF
v_gene: TRBV18; abundance: NA; d_gene: TRBD2; j_gene: TRBJ2-3; CDR3nt: TGTGCCAGCTCACCAACTAGCGGGAGCACAGATACGCAGTATTTT; CDR3aa: CASSPTSGSTDTQYF
v_gene: TRBV5-1; abundance: NA; d_gene: NA; j_gene: TRBJ2-4; CDR3nt: TGCGCCAGCAGGGAGGGTGGCGAAAACATTCAGTACTTC; CDR3aa: CASREGGENIQYF
v_gene: TRBV11-3; abundance: NA; d_gene: NA; j_gene: TRBJ2-3; CDR3nt: TGTGCCAGCAGCTCGGGTGGCGCAGATACGCAGTATTTT; CDR3aa: CASSSGGADTQYF
v_gene: TRBV18; abundance: NA; d_gene: NA; j_gene: TRBJ1-2; CDR3nt: TGTGCCAGCTCACCGAGTCGCCAGGGCGTATCTAACTATGGCTACACCTTC; CDR3aa: CASSPSRQGVSNYGYTF
v_gene: TRBV5-1; abundance: NA; d_gene: NA; j_gene: TRBJ2-1; CDR3nt: TGCGCCAGCAGCTTGGAGGGGGGTTCCTACAATGAGCAGTTCTTC; CDR3aa: CASSLEGGSYNEQFF
v_gene: TRBV4-1; abundance: NA; d_gene: TRBD1; j_gene: TRBJ1-1; CDR3nt: TGCGCCAGCAGCCCATCCCCTAACCTCTCGACAGGGGGCAAGAACACTGAAGCTTTCTTT; CDR3aa: CASSPSPNLSTGGKNTEAFF
v_gene: TRBV6-5; abundance: many; d_gene: TRBD1; j_gene: TRBJ1-1; CDR3nt: TGTGCCAGCGTCGGACAGGGCCGCACAGCTTTCTTT; CDR3aa: CASVGQGRTAFF
v_gene: TRBV28; abundance: NA; d_gene: NA; j_gene: TRBJ1-5; CDR3nt: TGTGCCAGCAGATACAGCGACAGACAGAATCAGCCCCAGCATTTT; CDR3aa: CASRYSDRQNQPQHF
v_gene: TRBV7-8; abundance: NA; d_gene: NA; j_gene: TRBJ2-7; CDR3nt: TGTGCCAGCAGCTCGATGAACTACGAGCAGTACTTC; CDR3aa: CASSSMNYEQYF
v_gene: TRBV7-8; abundance: once; d_gene: NA; j_gene: TRBJ1-3; CDR3nt: TGTGCCAGCAGCTTAAGGGGCGAGCACTCTGGAAACACCATATATTTT; CDR3aa: CASSLRGEHSGNTIYF
v_gene: TRBV7-3; abundance: few; d_gene: NA; j_gene: TRBJ1-2; CDR3nt: TGTGCCAGCAGCCCCTACGGGGGGGGGCTCAGCGGCTACACCTTC; CDR3aa: CASSPYGGGLSGYTF